The 7 T cell receptor beta chains below were found in one sample sequenced in a study of regulatory T cells in long-lasting Graves disease. Regarding time point: newly diagnosed GD, antithyroid drugs for less than 3 months. PBMC-extracted RNA yielded the TCR library. For TCR beta, libraries came from iRepertoire HTBI primers and Arm-PCR of CDR3 regions. TCRdb called the multiplex PCR reads again in MiXCR, with one record for every CDR3 protein. The table shows hundreds of thousands of distinct CDR3 sequences, with around 16% occurring only once. This specimen consisted of peripheral blood mononuclear cells (PBMCs), obtained at new diagnosis, from a patient treated with antithyroid drugs. These receptors all stem from a female donor with Graves disease.

This clonotype has a count of ten or more. The chain has TRBV20-1 and TRBJ2-7, with 9 bases fitting TRBD1. The CDR3 covers 14 residues. Germline V gene data show CDR1 as DFQATT and CDR2 as SNEGSKA (reference sequence). V shed 4 bases, J shed 3 bases, and the junction held 7 bases outside the gene matches. The CDR3 DNA sequence: TGCAGTGCTAAACCGGGACAGGGAGTCTACGAGCAGTACTTC. Its translation: CSAKPGQGVYEQYF.

In this sample, this clonotype turned up a few times. The chain employs TRBV6-1 and TRBJ2-7; TRBD1 aligns across 8 bases. J lost 0 bases, V lost 6 bases, and 4 bases had no gene match. Germline V gene sequence: CDR1 MNHNS, CDR2 SASEGT. The CDR3 runs 14 residues. The CDR3 DNA reads as TGTGCCAGCAGCCTCGACAGGGGCTCCTACGAGCAGTACTTC. Protein product: CASSLDRGSYEQYF.

In its sample, this clonotype was seen many times. CDR3: CASSLDQYNEQFF. DNA for the CDR3: TGTGCCAGCAGCTTAGACCAGTACAATGAGCAGTTCTTC. The chain is built from TRBV11-2 and TRBJ2-1; D unresolved. The germline V gene encodes CDR1 SGHAT and CDR2 FQNNGV. V dropped 0 bases and J dropped 4 bases, with 4 bases sitting between them. The CDR3 spans 13 residues.

This clonotype was counted many times. The gene calls are TRBV5-1 and TRBJ2-1; 13 nucleotides match TRBD2. This CDR3 comprises 15 residues. V was pared by 3 bases and J by 5 bases, with 2 bases of the junction left unmatched. From germline, CDR1 is SGHRS and CDR2 YFSETQ. The CDR3 loop is CASSSLAGGDNEQFF. The DNA of the CDR3 is TGCGCCAGCAGCTCACTAGCGGGAGGGGACAATGAGCAGTTCTTC.

Ten or more counts support this clonotype. The J gene is TRBJ2-2, the V gene TRBV7-2, with TRBD2 matching 8 bases. V gave up 3 bases and J gave up 2 bases; unmatched junction bases: 5. This CDR3 is built from 16 residues. Germline V gives CDR1 SGHTA, CDR2 FQGNSA. CDR3 loop: CASSLIAGSNTGELFF. CDR3 DNA: TGTGCCAGCAGCTTGATAGCGGGATCCAACACCGGGGAGCTGTTTTTT.

In this sample, this clonotype turned up many times. This chain uses TRBV29-1 with TRBJ2-7, with TRBD1 as a possible D gene (5 bases). V lost 5 bases and J 7 bases, leaving 15 bases between the germline ends. The germline CDR1 and CDR2 sequences are SQVTM and ANQGSEA. This CDR3 has 12 amino acids. CDR3 bases: TGCAGCGTTCGACAGCTTCCAGAAGAGCAGTACTTC. It is translated as CSVRQLPEEQYF.

This clonotype has at least ten counts. V and J are TRBV28 and TRBJ2-1, with TRBD2 as a possible D gene (5 bases). V lost 5 bases, J lost 8 bases, and 19 bases lay in between. Germline V lookup: CDR1 MDHEN, CDR2 SYDVKM. The CDR3 covers 15 residues. The chain's CDR3 is CASSEPRSGYDEQFF. CDR3 sequence (DNA): TGTGCCAGCAGTGAACCCCGCTCGGGGTACGATGAGCAGTTCTTC.